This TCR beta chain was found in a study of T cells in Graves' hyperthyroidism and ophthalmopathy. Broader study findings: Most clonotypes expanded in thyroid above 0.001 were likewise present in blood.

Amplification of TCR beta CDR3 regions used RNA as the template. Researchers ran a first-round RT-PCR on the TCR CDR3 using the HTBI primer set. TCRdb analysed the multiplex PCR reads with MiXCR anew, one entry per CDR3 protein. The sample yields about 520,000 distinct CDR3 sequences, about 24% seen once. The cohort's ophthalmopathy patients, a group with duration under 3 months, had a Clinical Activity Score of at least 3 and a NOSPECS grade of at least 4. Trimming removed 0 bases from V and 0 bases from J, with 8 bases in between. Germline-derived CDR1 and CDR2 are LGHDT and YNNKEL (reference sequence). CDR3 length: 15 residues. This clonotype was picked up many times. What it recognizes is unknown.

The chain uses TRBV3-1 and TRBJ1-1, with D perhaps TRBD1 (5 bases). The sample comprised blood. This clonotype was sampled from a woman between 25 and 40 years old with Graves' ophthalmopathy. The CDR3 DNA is TGTGCCAGCAGCCAAGAGACCAGGGTGAACACTGAAGCTTTCTTT. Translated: CASSQETRVNTEAFF.